The 11 T cell receptor beta chains below all came from one sample that was sequenced in a study of vaccination and CD4 T cells after COVID-19. Treatment meaning: approximately 9-day PBMC culture with coronavirus spike peptide pools or control peptides (ViraFEST assay). Sequencing of DNA taken from cultured CD4+ T cells relied on the Oncomine TCR Beta short-read assay. MiXCR, applied by TCRdb to the PCR reads, yields one record per CDR3 protein. Of 7,400 or so distinct CDR3 sequences in the sample, roughly three fifths were seen once. For these receptors, no antigen is known. Sample: CD4+ T cells from blood, cultured in vitro. Source of these receptors: a human donor who had recovered from COVID-19.

The chain links TRBV5-5 to TRBJ2-2; 10 positions agree with TRBD1. There are 14 residues in the CDR3. Germline CDR1 is SGHKS and CDR2 is YYEKEE (reference sequence). V lost 3 bases, J lost 5 bases, and 1 base stayed unmatched. The CDR3 bases are TGTGCCAGCAGCTGGACAGGGGGTACCGGGGAGCTGTTTTTT. Its protein product is CASSWTGGTGELFF.

This rearrangement joins TRBV3-1 to TRBJ2-5; 9 bases are shared with TRBD2. V trimming: 4 bases; J trimming: 5 bases; junction bases outside the gene matches: 5. Germline CDR1 is LGHDT and CDR2 is YNNKEL (reference sequence). The CDR3 contains 14 residues. The CDR3 spells CASSLLAGRETQYF. CDR3 bases: TGTGCCAGCAGCCTCCTAGCGGGGCGGGAGACCCAGTACTTC.

This chain connects TRBV2 to TRBJ1-1; D remains unclear. Germline lookup yields CDR1 SNHLY and CDR2 FYNNEI. This CDR3 spans 14 amino acids. The V gene lost 4 bases and the J gene lost 4 bases, with 13 bases spanning the gap. CDR3 sequence (DNA): TGTGCCAGCAGTGTTAATGCCATACCCACTGAAGCTTTCTTT. This gives the protein CASSVNAIPTEAFF.

J is TRBJ1-3 and V is TRBV20-1, with D perhaps TRBD1 (5 bases). Germline loops: CDR1 DFQATT, CDR2 SNEGSKA (reference sequence). V was shortened by 6 bases and J by 0 bases, with 15 bases between the two germline ends. The CDR3 contains 15 residues. CDR3 in DNA: TGCAGTGCCCAGGGTGGGGACTTCTCTGGAAACACCATATATTTT. It encodes CSAQGGDFSGNTIYF.

The V call is TRBV5-5, the J call TRBJ1-4, with D hard to call. Germline CDR1 SGHKS, CDR2 YYEKEE (reference sequence). The CDR3 is made up of 11 amino acids. V shed 0 bases and J shed 8 bases, with 2 bases lying between them. CDR3 nucleotide sequence: TGTGCCAGCAGCTTGGGGGAAAAACTGTTTTTT. The encoded protein is CASSLGEKLFF.

The chain combines TRBV11-3 with TRBJ2-4; 10 bases fit TRBD2. The CDR3 consists of 16 residues. The J segment lost 7 bases and the V segment lost 3 bases, leaving 9 bases of the junction unmatched. Germline-derived CDR1 and CDR2 are SGHNT and YENEEA. The CDR3 sequence is CASSLKRGGLGNIQYF. In nucleotides, the CDR3 is TGTGCCAGCAGCTTGAAGCGGGGGGGCCTAGGGAACATTCAGTACTTC.

Only one count was recorded for this clonotype. J is TRBJ2-3 and V is TRBV6-1, with 13 bases identical to TRBD2. Unmatched junction bases numbered 5, after V lost 5 bases and J lost 6 bases. The CDR3 is 15 residues long. CDR1 is MNHNS, CDR2 SASEGT, per germline. The CDR3 DNA follows: TGTGCCAGCAGTCGACTAGCGGGGGGTGATGATACGCAGTATTTT. It translates to CASSRLAGGDDTQYF.

The V call is TRBV9, the J call TRBJ2-3; D uncertain. V lost 3 bases to trimming and J lost 6 bases, with 17 bases between them. From germline, CDR1 is SGDLS and CDR2 YYNGEE. The CDR3 totals 15 residues. CDR3 in DNA: TGTGCCAGCAGCGCAAACGGTCTCTCAGCGGATACGCAGTATTTT. Translated: CASSANGLSADTQYF.

The V and J genes are TRBV6-2 or TRBV6-3 and TRBJ1-2; a possible D gene is TRBD1 (5 bases). Trimming pared 8 bases from V and 8 bases from J, leaving 24 bases between. This CDR3 spans 15 amino acids. CDR1 MNHEY and CDR2 SVGEGT come from the germline V gene. CDR3: CASRPRGALTWGYTF. DNA for the CDR3: TGTGCCAGCCGGCCGCGAGGGGCGCTGACGTGGGGCTACACCTTC.

The rearrangement links TRBV12-3 or TRBV12-4 to TRBJ1-1, with 7 bases that match TRBD1. The V segment lost 3 bases and the J segment 6 bases; nucleotides outside the gene matches: 7. The CDR3 runs to 14 residues. The CDR3: CASSLRGPVSEAFF. The CDR3 bases are TGTGCCAGCAGTTTGAGGGGGCCAGTCTCTGAAGCTTTCTTT.

The chain links TRBV20-1 to TRBJ2-3; TRBD1 matches at 10 bases. The J segment lost 6 bases and the V segment lost 6 bases, leaving 9 bases of the junction unmatched. The length of the CDR3 is 14 residues. From germline, CDR1 is DFQATT and CDR2 SNEGSKA (reference sequence). CDR3 nucleotides: TGCAGTGCCCCAGACAGGGGGCGCGGGGATACGCAGTATTTT. Translation: CSAPDRGRGDTQYF.